Listed below are T cell receptor beta chains from one sample, sequenced in a study of shared clonotypes between healthy human individuals. The method was immunoSEQ multiplex PCR; TCRdb's version includes in-frame clones alone and lacks a portion of them. The sample yields approximately 620,000 clones, more than 95% seen once. Sequencing input: naive CD4+ T cells sorted from blood. These TCRs come from a woman aged 30 to 39 in good health. Both conserved end residues are part of each CDR3. The order of the fields is D gene, clone size, V gene, J gene, CDR3 DNA, CDR3 protein. The D gene is left open where the match is weak. Clone sizes are given selectively: once, few, many, or a class where the clone is expanded.

>.|few|TRBV10-3|TRBJ1-1
TGTGCCATCCGGCAGGGGACTGAAGCTTTCTTT
CAIRQGTEAFF
>TRBD2|once|TRBV7-9|TRBJ2-5
TGTGCCAGCAGCTCGCGGGGGACCTCCTCCGAGACCCAGTACTTC
CASSSRGTSSETQYF
>.|.|TRBV2|TRBJ1-2
TGTGCCAGCAGTGAAATGGGTCCGGGCTATGGCTACACCTTC
CASSEMGPGYGYTF
>TRBD1|.|TRBV11-2|TRBJ1-1
TGTGCCAGCAGCTCCCCGCCGGAGGACAGGGCGAACACTGAAGCTTTCTTT
CASSSPPEDRANTEAFF
>.|.|TRBV7-3|TRBJ1-6
TGTGCCAACCTCAGCGGGCCTAATTCACCCCTCCACTTT
CANLSGPNSPLHF
>TRBD1|.|TRBV14|TRBJ2-7
TGTGCCAGCAGCCCCCTGGGCGGACAGGGCAGCTACGAGCAGTACTTC
CASSPLGGQGSYEQYF
>.|.|TRBV18|TRBJ2-2
TGTGCCAGCTCACCGGTTTTGGGGGGATCGCTGACCGGGGAGCTGTTTTTT
CASSPVLGGSLTGELFF
>TRBD2|.|TRBV5-8|TRBJ2-3
TGTGCCAGCAGCTTACCCCTAGCGGGAGTAATCACAGATACGCAGTATTTT
CASSLPLAGVITDTQYF
>TRBD2|.|TRBV7-8|TRBJ2-1
TGTGCCAGCAGCGGACGCGGGGGGCCCTACAATGAGCAGTTCTTC
CASSGRGGPYNEQFF
>TRBD2|.|TRBV30|TRBJ2-5
TGTGCCTGGAGTGTGGGACTAGCAGGACCCGAGACCCAGTACTTC
CAWSVGLAGPETQYF
>.|.|TRBV4-1|TRBJ2-1
TGCGCCAGCAGCCAGAGGGGGGACGTCGATGAGCAGTTCTTC
CASSQRGDVDEQFF
>.|.|TRBV4-1|TRBJ2-4
TGCGCCAGCAGCCAAGTGGGGGCCAAAAACATTCAGTACTTC
CASSQVGAKNIQYF
>.|.|TRBV28|TRBJ2-5
TGTGCCAGCAGTTTATACAGGGAAGAGACCCAGTACTTC
CASSLYREETQYF
>.|.|TRBV15|TRBJ2-7
TGTGCCACCAGCAGAGATTCTGTGGAGCAGTACTTC
CATSRDSVEQYF
>.|.|TRBV18|TRBJ1-1
TGTGCCAGCTACGGAAACGGCGGAGCCTCGGGCACTGAAGCTTTCTTT
CASYGNGGASGTEAFF
>.|.|TRBV19|TRBJ1-2
TGTGCCAGTAGTATAGTAGGACAGTCCAATGGCTACACCTTC
CASSIVGQSNGYTF
>.|.|TRBV6-1|TRBJ1-5
TGTGCCAGCAGCGGTACATCCGATAATCAGCCCCAGCATTTT
CASSGTSDNQPQHF
>TRBD2|.|TRBV23-1|TRBJ2-3
TGCGCCAGCAGTTCCCCTAGCGGGAGGGCCAGGGATACGCAGTATTTT
CASSSPSGRARDTQYF
>.|.|TRBV19|TRBJ1-5
TGTGCCAGTAGTGCCGCGGGGGAGGGTCGTCAGCCCCAGCATTTT
CASSAAGEGRQPQHF
>.|.|TRBV27|TRBJ2-2
TGTGCCAGCAGTCCTCTGACGGTCACCGGGGAGCTGTTTTTT
CASSPLTVTGELFF
>TRBD2|.|TRBV5-1|TRBJ2-7
TGCGCCAGCAGCCTGCAAAGCGGGAGTCACTCCTACGAGCAGTACTTC
CASSLQSGSHSYEQYF
>TRBD2|.|TRBV14|TRBJ2-7
TGTGCCAGCAGCGGGAGCGGGAGTGGGACCTACGAGCAGTACTTC
CASSGSGSGTYEQYF
>TRBD1|.|TRBV28|TRBJ2-7
TGTGCCAGCAGTTCCCCGACAGGGACCTACGAGCAGTACTTC
CASSSPTGTYEQYF
>.|.|TRBV18|TRBJ2-7
TGTGCCAGCTCACCCGGGAGAACCAACGAGCAGTACTTC
CASSPGRTNEQYF
>TRBD1|.|TRBV5-1|TRBJ1-4
TGCGCCAGCAGCTTCACAGGGGGTCCGCCTAATGAAAAACTGTTTTTT
CASSFTGGPPNEKLFF
>.|.|TRBV28|TRBJ2-6
TGTGCCAGCAGTCCTAACAGAAGAAAAACTCCCGGGGCTCCCTCTGGGGCCAACGTCCTGACTTTC
CASSPNRRKTPGAPSGANVLTF
>.|.|TRBV7-8|TRBJ2-1
TGTGCCAGCAGCTTAGTAGGGGGCGGGGACTACAATGAGCAGTTCTTC
CASSLVGGGDYNEQFF
>.|.|TRBV7-7|TRBJ2-5
TGTGCCAGCAGCTTAGCGGCGGGGTTCCAAGAGACCCAGTACTTC
CASSLAAGFQETQYF
>TRBD2|.|TRBV30|TRBJ2-3
TGTGCCTGGAGTGTACGCCCTAGCGGGATTCGCAGCGATACGCAGTATTTT
CAWSVRPSGIRSDTQYF
>.|.|TRBV27|TRBJ1-4
TGTGCCAGCAGTTTATCATCTGAAAAACTGTTTTTT
CASSLSSEKLFF
>.|.|TRBV9|TRBJ2-1
TGTGCCAGCAGCGCAAACTACAATGAGCAGTTCTTC
CASSANYNEQFF
>.|.|TRBV27|TRBJ2-1
TGTGCCAGCCGTTTCTACCATGAGCAGTTCTTC
CASRFYHEQFF
>.|.|TRBV7-3|TRBJ2-5
TGTGCCAGCAGCTTGTCAGAGACCCAGTACTTC
CASSLSETQYF
>TRBD2|once|TRBV6-5|TRBJ2-5
TGTGCCAGCAGTACCCCGGGACTAAAAGAGACCCAGTACTTC
CASSTPGLKETQYF
>TRBD1|.|TRBV5-6|TRBJ2-5
TGTGCCAGCAGCCACTGGGACAGGGAAGAGACCCAGTACTTC
CASSHWDREETQYF
>.|once|TRBV28|TRBJ2-7
TGTGCCAGCAGGATTGTGGGAGGTGCCTACGAGCAGTACTTC
CASRIVGGAYEQYF
>TRBD2|.|TRBV27|TRBJ2-7
TGTGCCAGCGGCCTCACATCGGGACTAGGTCCGAGCGAGCAGTACTTC
CASGLTSGLGPSEQYF
>TRBD2|.|TRBV6-1|TRBJ2-7
TGTGCCAGCACTGGACTAGCGGAACCCTACGAGCAGTACTTC
CASTGLAEPYEQYF
>.|.|TRBV9|TRBJ2-1
TGTGCCAGCAGCGTAGTCGGGACATACGATGAGCAGTTCTTC
CASSVVGTYDEQFF
>TRBD2|.|TRBV28|TRBJ2-7
TGTGCCAGCAGCCCTACTAGCGGGAGTTTTGAGGCCTACGAGCAGTACTTC
CASSPTSGSFEAYEQYF
>.|.|TRBV5-1|TRBJ2-7
TGCGCCAGCAGCTTGGGACGGTTGTCCTACGAGCAGTACTTC
CASSLGRLSYEQYF
>TRBD2|.|TRBV7-9|TRBJ2-1
TGTGCCAGCAGGGGTGAGGCGACTAGCGGGAGGGTAAACTACAATGAGCAGTTCTTC
CASRGEATSGRVNYNEQFF
>.|.|TRBV7-6|TRBJ2-5
TGTGCCAGCAGCTTAGGGTTCCTAGCATGGGAGACCCAGTACTTC
CASSLGFLAWETQYF
>TRBD1|.|TRBV5-6|TRBJ2-1
TGTGCCAGCAGCTTGTCCCAGGGGGCCTACAATGAGCAGTTCTTC
CASSLSQGAYNEQFF
>.|.|TRBV19|TRBJ2-5
TGTGCCAGTAGTGTGCTTCGACAGGAGGAGACCCAGTACTTC
CASSVLRQEETQYF
>TRBD1|.|TRBV28|TRBJ2-5
TGTGCCAGCAGCCGAGGGGGACAGGGTCAAGAGACCCAGTACTTC
CASSRGGQGQETQYF
>TRBD2|.|TRBV6-1|TRBJ2-5
TGTGCCAACAGAAGCGGGAGTCGGTCCGAGACCCAGTACTTC
CANRSGSRSETQYF
>.|.|TRBV5-4|TRBJ2-2
TGTGCCAGCAGCCCTCCCTCTCGCGGCGGGAACAACACCGGGGAGCTGTTTTTT
CASSPPSRGGNNTGELFF
>.|.|TRBV10-2|TRBJ2-1
TGCGCCAGCAGTGAGCAGGAGGAATCGGGTGAGCAGTTCTTC
CASSEQEESGEQFF
>.|.|TRBV10-3|TRBJ1-2
TGTGCCATCAGTGAGAGATCCTATGGCTACACCTTC
CAISERSYGYTF
>.|.|TRBV27|TRBJ2-1
TGTGCCAGCAGGGTCCAGGGGCAGTATGCCTACAATGAGCAGTTCTTC
CASRVQGQYAYNEQFF
>TRBD2|.|TRBV7-2|TRBJ2-1
TGTGCCAGCAGCCAGCTCTTATCGGGAGGGTCCTACAATGAGCAGTTCTTC
CASSQLLSGGSYNEQFF
>.|.|TRBV7-2|TRBJ2-7
TGTGCCAGCAGCTTGGACACAGGGGGAGGGGAGCAGTACTTC
CASSLDTGGGEQYF
>TRBD1|.|TRBV11-1|TRBJ2-7
TGTGCCAGCAGCTTAGCGGTAACAGGGGCCTACGAGCAGTACTTC
CASSLAVTGAYEQYF
>.|.|TRBV5-1|TRBJ1-4
TGCGCCAGCAGCCCCTTCGGGGGGGCTGGGGGTGAAAAACTGTTTTTT
CASSPFGGAGGEKLFF